These 14 T cell receptor beta chains came from one sample sequenced in a study of blood T cell repertoires in COVID-19. Sequencing used immunoSEQ multiplex PCR; TCRdb keeps in-frame clones, though not all of them. Of about 250,000 clones listed, 75% to 90% were seen once; the top ten hold about 9.3%. Source material: PBMCs or T cells enriched from blood (not recorded which). The receptors derive from a man aged 40-49 years who had recovered from COVID-19.

The chain is built from TRBV4-3 and TRBJ2-1; 14 bases are shared with TRBD2. This CDR3 is built from 15 residues. CDR1 is LGHNA and CDR2 is YSLEER in the germline V gene. V dropped 3 bases and J dropped 8; count of bases not matched to a gene: 3. CDR3 in amino acids: CASSQGTSGSDEQFF. The CDR3 DNA reads TGCGCCAGCAGCCAGGGGACTAGCGGGAGTGATGAGCAGTTCTTC.

The chain has TRBV12-3 or TRBV12-4 and TRBJ2-7, with 8 bases that match TRBD2. J lost 6 bases, V lost 8 bases, and 6 bases had no gene match. The CDR3 has 12 residues. The CDR3 DNA reads TGTGCCAGCGGACAACGGGAGGGCGAGCAGTACTTC. This translates into CASGQREGEQYF.

V is TRBV5-1 and J is TRBJ1-2, with 7 positions matching TRBD1. The trim removed 4 bases at V and 10 bases at J, leaving 7 bases unmatched. This CDR3 has 12 residues. Germline V gene sequence: CDR1 SGHRS, CDR2 YFSETQ. CDR3 nucleotides: TGCGCCAGCAGCGAAAAACAGGGGACCTACACCTTC. Translated, it gives CASSEKQGTYTF.

The chain has TRBV12-3 or TRBV12-4 and TRBJ1-1; D is ambiguous. Trimming stripped 3 bases from V and 1 base from J, with 6 bases between. The CDR3 length is 13 residues. This CDR3 reads CASSFSENTEAFF. The CDR3 region has the DNA TGTGCCAGCAGTTTTTCAGAGAACACTGAAGCTTTCTTT.

Comments on this clone: Different DNA sequences within this sample yield the same CDR3. This chain connects TRBV5-1 to TRBJ2-7, with 11 bases matching TRBD1. The CDR3 loop spans 15 amino acids. CDR1 and CDR2 (germline): SGHRS, YFSETQ. V lost 0 bases and J lost 4; bases outside the gene matches: 3. The CDR3 reads CASSLVGQGAYEQYF. CDR3 sequence (DNA): TGCGCCAGCAGCTTGGTAGGACAGGGGGCGTACGAGCAGTACTTC.

The rearrangement uses TRBV28 and TRBJ2-7; 9 nucleotides line up with TRBD2. The CDR3 totals 12 residues. Looked up from germline, CDR1 is MDHEN and CDR2 is SYDVKM. The CDR3 sequence is CAKRGASYEQYF. The DNA of the CDR3 is TGTGCTAAGCGGGGGGCCTCCTACGAGCAGTACTTC.

This clone was recorded at least ten times. The V call is TRBV6-1, the J call TRBJ2-6; D gene unclear. V was cut by 3 bases and J by 0 bases, with 12 bases left in between. The CDR3 extends over 17 amino acids. CDR1 and CDR2 from the germline V gene are MNHNS and SASEGT. CDR3 bases: TGTGCCAGCAGTGACATCCACTCGGTCTCTGGGGCCAACGTCCTGACTTTC. Translating gives CASSDIHSVSGANVLTF.

This chain links TRBV5-8 with TRBJ1-6; no reliable D call. CDR1 is SGHTS and CDR2 is YDEGEE in the germline V gene. V lost 2 bases, J lost 7 bases, and 13 bases lay in between. The CDR3 consists of 15 residues. The DNA of the CDR3 is TGTGCCAGCAGCTTTGGAGAGATTTACAATTCACCCCTCCACTTT. It yields the protein CASSFGEIYNSPLHF.

This chain connects TRBV5-5 to TRBJ2-5; possibly TRBD1 for D (6 bases). The CDR3 is made up of 17 amino acids. Trimming removed 3 bases from V and 5 bases from J, with 23 bases in between. Germline CDR1 and CDR2: SGHKS and YYEKEE (reference sequence). CDR3 residues: CASSSPTGPEREETQYF. Here the CDR3 DNA reads TGTGCCAGCAGCTCACCAACAGGGCCGGAGAGGGAGGAGACCCAGTACTTC.

This clone was detected a few times. The chain links TRBV2 to TRBJ1-1; TRBD1 matches 7 bases. With V trimmed by 3 bases and J by 6 bases, 10 bases remained unmatched. CDR3 length: 15 amino acids. Germline V gene data show CDR1 as SNHLY and CDR2 as FYNNEI. The DNA for the CDR3 is TGTGCCAGCAGTGACGAGGGGGCGAGGGTGGCTGAAGCTTTCTTT. Encoded protein: CASSDEGARVAEAFF. The full variable domain, its missing parts supplied by reference TRBV2 and TRBJ1-1, is EPEVTQTPSHQVTQMGQEVILRCVPISNHLYFYWYRQILGQKVEFLVSFYNNEISEKSEIFDDQFSVERPDGSNFTLKIRSTKLEDSAMYFCASSDEGARVAEAFFGQGTRLTVV.

This chain links TRBV28 with TRBJ2-1; D possibly corresponds to TRBD2 (6 bases). This CDR3 comprises 15 residues. V gave up 6 bases and J gave up 1 base, with 13 bases separating them. The germline CDR1 and CDR2 sequences are MDHEN and SYDVKM. The CDR3 DNA follows: TGTGCCAGCAGGGGACGCGGGACTTCCTACAATGAGCAGTTCTTC. It encodes CASRGRGTSYNEQFF. Drawing the rest from reference TRBV28 and TRBJ2-1, the complete variable domain is DVKVTQSSRYLVKRTGEKVFLECVQDMDHENMFWYRQDPGLGLRLIYFSYDVKMKEKGDIPEGYSVSREKKERFSLILESASTNQTSMYLCASRGRGTSYNEQFFGPGTRLTVL.

This clone was observed a single time. The chain combines TRBV27 with TRBJ2-1; 8 bases align to TRBD2. Looked up from germline, CDR1 is MNHEY and CDR2 is SMNVEV (reference sequence). J gave up 9 bases and V 6 bases, and 16 bases lay outside the gene matches. This CDR3 region has 16 residues. In DNA form, the CDR3 reads TGTGCCAGCAGCTACACCCTCTCGGGGGGGGGCGCTGAGCAGTTCTTC. This encodes CASSYTLSGGGAEQFF.

This chain connects TRBV7-2 to TRBJ2-2; D is unclear. The CDR3 is 16 residues long. CDR1 is SGHTA and CDR2 is FQGNSA in the germline V gene. Trimming removed 5 bases at V and 7 bases at J, with 20 bases between. The CDR3 sequence is CASSIHFLRSGGELFF. Here the CDR3 DNA reads TGTGCCAGCAGCATCCACTTTCTAAGATCAGGCGGGGAGCTGTTTTTT.

The chain joins TRBV28 to TRBJ1-1; 7 bases map to TRBD1. V shed 6 bases, J shed 8 bases, and the junction held 12 bases outside the gene matches. Germline V CDR1 and CDR2: MDHEN, SYDVKM. The CDR3 extends over 14 amino acids. The CDR3 is CASRPAGGNREAFF. CDR3 bases: TGTGCCAGCAGACCGGCAGGGGGAAACAGGGAAGCTTTCTTT.